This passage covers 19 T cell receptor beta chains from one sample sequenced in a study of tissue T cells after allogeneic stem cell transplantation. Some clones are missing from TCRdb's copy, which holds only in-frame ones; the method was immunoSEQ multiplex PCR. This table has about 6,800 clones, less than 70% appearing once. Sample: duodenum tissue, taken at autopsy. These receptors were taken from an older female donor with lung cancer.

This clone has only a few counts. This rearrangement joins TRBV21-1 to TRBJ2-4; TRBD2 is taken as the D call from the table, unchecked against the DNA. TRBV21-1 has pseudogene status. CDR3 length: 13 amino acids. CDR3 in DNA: TGTGCCAGCAGTAAGGGTGGAGGCTACATTCAGTACTTC. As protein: CASSKGGGYIQYF.

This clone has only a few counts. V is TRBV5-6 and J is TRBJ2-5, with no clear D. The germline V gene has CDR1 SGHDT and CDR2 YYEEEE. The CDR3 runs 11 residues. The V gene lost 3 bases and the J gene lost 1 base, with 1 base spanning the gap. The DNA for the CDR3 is TGTGCCAGCAGCTCCCAAGAGACCCAGTACTTC. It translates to CASSSQETQYF.

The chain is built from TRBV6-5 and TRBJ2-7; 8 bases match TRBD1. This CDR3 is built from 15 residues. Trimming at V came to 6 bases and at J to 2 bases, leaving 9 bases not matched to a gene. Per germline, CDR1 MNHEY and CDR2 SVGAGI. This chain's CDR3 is CASRPRQGRTYEQYF. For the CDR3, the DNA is TGTGCCAGCAGGCCTAGACAGGGGAGAACCTACGAGCAGTACTTC.

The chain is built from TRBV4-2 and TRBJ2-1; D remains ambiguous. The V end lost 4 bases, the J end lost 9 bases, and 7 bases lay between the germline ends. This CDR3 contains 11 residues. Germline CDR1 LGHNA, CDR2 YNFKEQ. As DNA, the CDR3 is TGTGCCAGCAGCCCAGGTTCTGAGCAGTTCTTC. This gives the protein CASSPGSEQFF.

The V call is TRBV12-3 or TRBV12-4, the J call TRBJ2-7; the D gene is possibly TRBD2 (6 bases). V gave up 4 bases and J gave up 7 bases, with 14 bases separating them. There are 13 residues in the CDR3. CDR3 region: CASSSPGDWEQYF. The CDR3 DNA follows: TGTGCCAGCAGTTCCCCGGGGGACTGGGAGCAGTACTTC.

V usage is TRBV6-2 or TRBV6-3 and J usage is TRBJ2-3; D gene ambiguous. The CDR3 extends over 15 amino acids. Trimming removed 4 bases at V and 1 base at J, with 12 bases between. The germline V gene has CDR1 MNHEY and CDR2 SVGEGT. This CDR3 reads CASSSLTPGTDTQYF. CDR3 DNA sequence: TGTGCCAGCAGTTCTCTGACCCCCGGCACAGATACGCAGTATTTT.

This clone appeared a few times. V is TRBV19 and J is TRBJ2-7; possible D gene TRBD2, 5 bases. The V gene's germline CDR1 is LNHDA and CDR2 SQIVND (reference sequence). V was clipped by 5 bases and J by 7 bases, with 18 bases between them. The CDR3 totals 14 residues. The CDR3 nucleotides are TGTGCCAGTAGTGAACTAGGCGGTCAGCGGGAGCAGTACTTC. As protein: CASSELGGQREQYF. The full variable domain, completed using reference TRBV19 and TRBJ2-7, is DGGITQSPKYLFRKEGQNVTLSCEQNLNHDAMYWYRQDPGQGLRLIYYSQIVNDFQKGDIAEGYSVSREKKESFPLTVTSAQKNPTAFYLCASSELGGQREQYFGPGTRLTVT.

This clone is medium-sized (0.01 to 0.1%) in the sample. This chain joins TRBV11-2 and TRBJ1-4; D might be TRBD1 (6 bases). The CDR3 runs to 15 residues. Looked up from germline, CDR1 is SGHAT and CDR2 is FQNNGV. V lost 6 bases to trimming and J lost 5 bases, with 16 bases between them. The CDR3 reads CASSIGQGWNEKLFF. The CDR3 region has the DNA TGTGCCAGCAGTATAGGGCAGGGGTGGAATGAAAAACTGTTTTTT.

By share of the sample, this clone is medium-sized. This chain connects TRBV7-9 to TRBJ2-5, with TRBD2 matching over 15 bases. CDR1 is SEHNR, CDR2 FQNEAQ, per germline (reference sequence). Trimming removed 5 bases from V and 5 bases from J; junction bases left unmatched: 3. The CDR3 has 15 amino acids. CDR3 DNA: TGTGCCAGCAGCAGGACTAGCGGGGGGGCGGAGACCCAGTACTTC. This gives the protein CASSRTSGGAETQYF.

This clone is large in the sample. CDR3 residues: CASSPSPGQGASGETQYF. DNA for the CDR3: TGTGCCAGCAGCCCCTCCCCGGGACAGGGGGCGTCTGGGGAGACCCAGTACTTC. The chain recombines TRBV6-2 or TRBV6-3 with TRBJ2-5; 12 positions match TRBD1. This CDR3 is built from 18 residues. V lost 6 bases and J lost 5; bases outside the gene matches: 16. The V gene's germline CDR1 is MNHEY and CDR2 SVGEGT.

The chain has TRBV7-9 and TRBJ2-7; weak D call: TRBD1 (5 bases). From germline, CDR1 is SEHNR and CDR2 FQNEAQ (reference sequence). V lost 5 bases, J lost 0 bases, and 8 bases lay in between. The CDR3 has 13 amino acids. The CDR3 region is CASSDSYSYEQYF. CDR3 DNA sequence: TGTGCCAGCAGCGACAGCTACTCCTACGAGCAGTACTTC.

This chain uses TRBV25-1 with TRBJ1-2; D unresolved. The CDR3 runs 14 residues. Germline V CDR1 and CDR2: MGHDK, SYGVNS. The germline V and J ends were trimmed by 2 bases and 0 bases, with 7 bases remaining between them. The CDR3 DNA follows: TGTGCCAGCAGTGAACACGAGGCTAACTATGGCTACACCTTC. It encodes CASSEHEANYGYTF.

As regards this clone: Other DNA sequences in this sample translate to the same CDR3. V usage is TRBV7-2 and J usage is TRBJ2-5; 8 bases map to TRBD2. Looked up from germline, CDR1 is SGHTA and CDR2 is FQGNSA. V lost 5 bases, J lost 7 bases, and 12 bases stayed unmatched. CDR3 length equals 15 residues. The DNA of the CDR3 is TGTGCCAGCAGCCCAACTTTGGCGGGAGGCGGGACCCAGTACTTC. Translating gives CASSPTLAGGGTQYF.

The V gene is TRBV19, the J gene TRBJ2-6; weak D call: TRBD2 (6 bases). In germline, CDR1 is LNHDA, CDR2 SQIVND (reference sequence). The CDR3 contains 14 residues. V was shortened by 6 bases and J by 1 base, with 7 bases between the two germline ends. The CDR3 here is CASSAGSGANVLTF. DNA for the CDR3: TGTGCCAGTAGCGCGGGGTCTGGGGCCAACGTCCTGACTTTC.

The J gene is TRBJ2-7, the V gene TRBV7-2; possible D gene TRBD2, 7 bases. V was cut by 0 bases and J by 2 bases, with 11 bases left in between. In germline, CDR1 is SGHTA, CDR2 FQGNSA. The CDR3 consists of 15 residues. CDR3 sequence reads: CASSLAGGLPYEQYF. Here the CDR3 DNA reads TGTGCCAGCAGCTTAGCGGGGGGGCTCCCCTACGAGCAGTACTTC.

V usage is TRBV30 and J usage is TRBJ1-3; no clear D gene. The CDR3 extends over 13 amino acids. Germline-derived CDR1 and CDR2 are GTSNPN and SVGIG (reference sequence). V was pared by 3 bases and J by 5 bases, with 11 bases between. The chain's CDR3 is CAWSHSSRNTIYF. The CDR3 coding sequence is TGTGCCTGGAGCCACAGTTCCAGAAACACCATATATTTT.

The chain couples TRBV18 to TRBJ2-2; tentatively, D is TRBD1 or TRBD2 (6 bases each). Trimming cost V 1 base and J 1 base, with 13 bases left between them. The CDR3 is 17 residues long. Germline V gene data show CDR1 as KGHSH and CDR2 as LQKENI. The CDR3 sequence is CASSPLGGHLNTGELFF. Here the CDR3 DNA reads TGTGCCAGCTCACCACTCGGGGGACATTTGAACACCGGGGAGCTGTTTTTT.

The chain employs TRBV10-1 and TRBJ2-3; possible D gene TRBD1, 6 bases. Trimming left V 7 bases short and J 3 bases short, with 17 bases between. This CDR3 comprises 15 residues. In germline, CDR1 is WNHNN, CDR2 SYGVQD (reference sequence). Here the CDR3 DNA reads TGCGCCAGCACTCGGCGCGACAGGACAACAGATACGCAGTATTTT. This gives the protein CASTRRDRTTDTQYF.

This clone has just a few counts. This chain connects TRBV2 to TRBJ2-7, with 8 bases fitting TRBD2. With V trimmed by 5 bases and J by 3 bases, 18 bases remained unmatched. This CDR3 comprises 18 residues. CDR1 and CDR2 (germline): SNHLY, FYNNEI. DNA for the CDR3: TGTGCCAGCAGTCCTTGGACTAGCCCCTTTTTTAGTAGCTACGAGCAGTACTTC. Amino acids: CASSPWTSPFFSSYEQYF. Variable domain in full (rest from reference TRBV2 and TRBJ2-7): EPEVTQTPSHQVTQMGQEVILRCVPISNHLYFYWYRQILGQKVEFLVSFYNNEISEKSEIFDDQFSVERPDGSNFTLKIRSTKLEDSAMYFCASSPWTSPFFSSYEQYFGPGTRLTVT.